This T cell receptor (beta chain) was recovered during a study of shared clonotypes between healthy human individuals. Deletions cut 2 bases from V and 4 bases from J, with 8 bases between. The germline gives CDR1 MNHEY, CDR2 SMNVEV (reference sequence). The CDR3 extends over 13 amino acids. TCRdb keeps only in-frame clones here, not all; method: immunoSEQ multiplex PCR. The sample has under 1 million clones; approximately 92% are singletons. CD8 cells classed as naive were CD45RO-negative and positively selected for CCR7, excluding terminally differentiated effector memory CD45RA+ cells. As to this clone: Its target is not known. The same CDR3 arises from other DNA sequences in this sample as well.

Points from the study as a whole: Unshared clonotypes carried lower generation probabilities than those common to all four donors.

Sample: naive CD8+ T cells sorted from blood. The sequence was collected from a man between 25 and 39 years old in good health. This chain links TRBV27 with TRBJ1-2, with D possibly matching TRBD1 (5 bases). The CDR3 region is CASSLGGAYGYTF. The CDR3, as DNA: TGTGCCAGCAGTTTAGGGGGTGCCTATGGCTACACCTTC.